This T cell receptor (beta chain) was identified during a study of STAT5B mutations in CD4+ large granular lymphocyte leukemia. CDR3 length: 14 residues. The germline V gene encodes CDR1 MDHEN and CDR2 SYDVKM. Unmatched junction bases numbered 7, after V lost 5 bases and J lost 6 bases. The protocol was immunoSEQ multiplex PCR, while the TCRdb copy is restricted to in-frame clones and leaves out a portion. The table includes about 28,000 clones, 65% to 75% detected once. The clonotype was recovered from a human donor in good health. The chain joins TRBV28 to TRBJ1-5; 7 bases map to TRBD1. The sequenced sample consisted of CD4+ T cells from blood buffy coats. CDR3 sequence reads: CASSLDRVIQPQHF. CDR3 DNA: TGTGCCAGCAGTCTCGACAGGGTGATTCAGCCCCAGCATTTT.